This is a list of T cell receptor beta chains from one sample in a study of T cells in Graves' hyperthyroidism and ophthalmopathy. MiXCR, run by TCRdb on the multiplex PCR reads, gives a single entry per CDR3 protein. The sample includes about 270,000 distinct CDR3 sequences, about 20% seen only once; the top ten take approximately 60%. The sample comprised blood. These TCRs come from a young man with Graves' ophthalmopathy. CDR3s include the opening cysteine and the closing phenylalanine or tryptophan. The D gene is left open where the match is weak. Size values are once, few and many counts, or a class for expanded clones, and some rows have none.

16 TRBD2 many TRBJ2-3 TRBV5-1 CASSLMPGGTTDTQYF TGCGCCAGCAGCCTGATGCCGGGAGGGACCACAGATACGCAGTATTTT
16 . few TRBJ1-2 TRBV19 CASAAKGEALDYGYTF TGTGCCAGTGCTGCGAAAGGGGAGGCTCTAGACTATGGCTACACCTTC
15 TRBD1 . TRBJ1-1 TRBV7-8 CASSNKQGYPTEAFF TGTGCCAGCAGCAACAAACAGGGGTACCCCACTGAAGCTTTCTTT
16 . . TRBJ2-7 TRBV30 CAWSVRATGSSYEQYF TGTGCCTGGAGTGTCCGGGCTACAGGTTCCTCCTACGAGCAGTACTTC
14 TRBD1 . TRBJ2-7 TRBV7-9 CASSWDRPSYEQYF TGTGCCAGCAGCTGGGACAGGCCTTCCTACGAGCAGTACTTC
14 . . TRBJ2-7 TRBV27 CASSSLGSSYEQYF TGTGCCAGCAGCTCCCTCGGAAGCTCCTACGAGCAGTACTTC
16 TRBD1 . TRBJ2-3 TRBV19 CASALTGTGGTDTQYF TGTGCCAGTGCCCTAACCGGGACAGGGGGCACAGATACGCAGTATTTT
16 TRBD1 . TRBJ2-6 TRBV19 CASSLRRTGWANVLTF TGTGCCAGTAGTCTCCGCCGGACAGGGTGGGCCAACGTCCTGACTTTC
13 . many TRBJ2-7 TRBV28 CASSFGLAYEQYF TGTGCCAGCAGTTTTGGCCTAGCCTACGAGCAGTACTTC
16 . few TRBJ1-5 TRBV27 CASSSTGLGDSQPQHF TGTGCCAGCAGTTCGACTGGCCTTGGGGATTCCCAGCCCCAGCATTTT
15 . many TRBJ2-5 TRBV11-2 CASSPRGGASETQYF TGTGCCAGCAGCCCACGAGGAGGGGCCAGCGAGACCCAGTACTTC
12 . many TRBJ1-2 TRBV20-1 CSARDRDYGYTF TGCAGTGCTAGAGACAGGGACTATGGCTACACCTTC
13 TRBD1 . TRBJ1-2 TRBV11-3 CAIDRGDNYGYTF TGTGCCATCGACAGGGGCGATAACTATGGCTACACCTTC
14 . many TRBJ1-1 TRBV2 CASSLTSELGEAFF TGTGCCAGCAGTCTTACCTCAGAGCTTGGTGAAGCTTTCTTT
17 TRBD2 few TRBJ2-1 TRBV12-3/TRBV12-4 CASSLGLGTSGSNEQFF TGTGCCAGCAGTTTAGGACTGGGGACTAGCGGGAGTAATGAGCAGTTCTTC
13 . many TRBJ2-1 TRBV11-2 CASSLVSSNEQFF TGTGCCAGCAGCTTAGTCTCTAGTAATGAGCAGTTCTTC
16 . . TRBJ2-6 TRBV7-9 CASSPDRLSGANVLTF TGTGCCAGCAGCCCGGACAGACTCTCTGGGGCCAACGTCCTGACTTTC
13 . . TRBJ2-6 TRBV9 CASTGVGANVLTF TGTGCCAGCACAGGGGTCGGGGCCAACGTCCTGACTTTC
15 . few TRBJ1-1 TRBV5-1 CASNPTFGVMTEAFF TGCGCCAGCAACCCAACCTTCGGGGTAATGACTGAAGCTTTCTTT
15 . . TRBJ2-3 TRBV12-5 CASGLVTRLTDTQYF TGTGCTAGTGGTTTGGTCACCCGATTGACAGATACGCAGTATTTT
15 . few TRBJ2-2 TRBV9 CASSVREANTGELFF TGTGCCAGCAGCGTACGGGAAGCAAACACCGGGGAGCTGTTTTTT
17 . . TRBJ2-2 TRBV9 CASSVVGGGANTGELFF TGTGCCAGCAGCGTAGTGGGCGGGGGCGCGAACACCGGGGAGCTGTTTTTT
15 . . TRBJ2-7 TRBV9 CASSQGRSRPYEQYF TGTGCCAGCAGCCAGGGTCGGTCACGACCCTACGAGCAGTACTTC
15 TRBD2 . TRBJ2-3 TRBV10-3 CAISEPTSTADTQYF TGTGCCATCAGTGAGCCGACTAGCACTGCAGATACGCAGTATTTT
17 . . TRBJ2-4 TRBV27 CASSLSLERGAKNIQYF TGTGCCAGCAGTTTATCTCTCGAGCGCGGAGCCAAAAACATTCAGTACTTC
14 . many TRBJ2-3 TRBV6-1 CASRGIRSTDTQYF TGTGCCAGCAGAGGGATCAGAAGCACAGATACGCAGTATTTT
14 . few TRBJ1-5 TRBV2 CASNKVGSNQPQHF TGTGCCAGCAATAAAGTAGGTAGCAATCAGCCCCAGCATTTT
15 . . TRBJ1-1 TRBV3-1 CASSQMSRMNTEAFF TGTGCCAGCAGCCAAATGAGCCGGATGAACACTGAAGCTTTCTTT
18 TRBD2 . TRBJ2-2 TRBV4-1 CASSRDAAGATNTGELFF TGCGCCAGCAGCCGGGACGCAGCGGGAGCTACGAACACCGGGGAGCTGTTTTTT
16 TRBD1 few TRBJ1-6 TRBV18 CASSPTTGAIDSPLHF TGTGCCAGCTCGCCCACTACAGGGGCTATCGATTCACCCCTCCACTTT
16 TRBD2 few TRBJ2-5 TRBV24-1 CATSESRGRTLETQYF TGTGCCACCAGTGAATCTCGCGGGAGAACTCTGGAGACCCAGTACTTC
14 . . TRBJ2-7 TRBV2 CASSMEGGAYEQYF TGTGCCAGCAGCATGGAGGGGGGAGCCTACGAGCAGTACTTC
14 . . TRBJ2-7 TRBV18 CASSPPSGNYEQYF TGTGCCAGCTCACCACCGAGCGGCAACTACGAGCAGTACTTC
14 . few TRBJ2-7 TRBV5-1 CASRSGSEVYEQYF TGCGCCAGCAGGTCGGGCAGTGAGGTCTACGAGCAGTACTTC
16 . . TRBJ2-7 TRBV5-1 CASSQGWRGGPAEQYF TGCGCCAGCAGTCAGGGGTGGCGGGGCGGGCCTGCCGAGCAGTACTTC
13 . few TRBJ2-1 TRBV5-1 CASTRTEYNEQFF TGCGCCAGCACCCGGACAGAGTACAATGAGCAGTTCTTC
11 . . TRBJ2-5 TRBV5-1 CASSPQIQGNF TGCGCCAGCTCACCTCAGATCCAAGGGAACTTC
19 TRBD2 many TRBJ2-5 TRBV28 CASTVLRGRPSAREETQYF TGTGCCAGCACTGTTCTTCGCGGGAGGCCCTCCGCCAGGGAAGAGACCCAGTACTTC
14 . . TRBJ1-5 TRBV7-9 CASSSAGPNQPQHF TGTGCCAGCAGCTCCGCAGGTCCCAATCAGCCCCAGCATTTT